Described below is a single T cell receptor beta chain sequence and its context. This record belongs to a study of blood T cell repertoires in COVID-19. Measured with immunoSEQ multiplex PCR; TCRdb has only the in-frame clones, and not every one. The table shows 250,000 to 350,000 clones, with 87% occurring only once. Trimming took 5 bases from V and 7 from J; bases not matched to a gene: 5. Germline V gene data show CDR1 as SGHNT and CDR2 as YENEEA. CDR3 length equals 13 residues. The chain combines TRBV11-3 with TRBJ2-4; 7 nucleotides match TRBD2. Sequences were obtained from PBMCs or T cells enriched from blood (not recorded which). This receptor was taken from a woman under 40 who had recovered from COVID-19. This chain's CDR3 is CASSPGGRNIQYF. CDR3 nucleotide sequence: TGTGCCAGCAGCCCGGGGGGTAGGAACATTCAGTACTTC.